This entry concerns a single T cell receptor beta chain. These data come from a study of blood T cell repertoires in COVID-19. Across the whole study: Collection of acute and convalescent COVID-19 samples took place in the United States, Italy and Spain. Sources were T cells, B-cell-depleted T cells, or PBMCs; the material itself was cDNA or gDNA.

Enrollment of patients from Seattle took place during active infection, with longitudinal follow-up. As handled by the study authors: Amplifying reference gene primers gave estimates of nucleated cell counts. Data came from immunoSEQ multiplex PCR; TCRdb stores just in-frame clones and leaves some out. V, J and clone size are those of that table, while D and trimming were read from the DNA. The sample records almost 350,000 clones, around 90% being singletons. Germline-derived CDR1 and CDR2 are KGHDR and SFDVKD. The CDR3 loop spans 12 amino acids. Trimming stripped 2 bases from V and 8 bases from J, with 8 bases between.

The chain carries TRBV24-1 and TRBJ1-2; D is unclear. The TCR originated in a woman in her fifties or sixties with COVID-19, enrolled during active disease. The sample taken for sequencing was peripheral blood. In DNA, the CDR3 is TGTGCCACCAGTGATTCCATGAGGGGCTACACCTTC. This sequence encodes CATSDSMRGYTF.